This T cell receptor beta chain was recorded in a study of human T cells and chemical hapten exposure. Study-wide background: Small pooled library volume differences mainly caused per-sample TCR yield variation.

This clonotype occurred a few times. The antigen is unknown. Notes on the study in general: The number of TCRs above 1 in 1000 frequency did not change after DPC sensitization.

Germline lookup yields CDR1 SGHVS and CDR2 FQNEAQ. The CDR3 is 15 amino acids. Trimming removed 1 base from V and 5 bases from J; junction bases left unmatched: 3. Total RNA was isolated from whole blood that had not been fractionated. Unique molecular identifiers were attached to individual cDNA molecules within the library. In the original workflow: Samples had a median of approximately 89,000 TCRs, ranging roughly 23,224 to 750,000. TCRdb re-derived calls from the reads in MiXCR, one entry per CDR3 protein. It is TCRdb's table, rather than the study itself, that gives the V and J calls and clone size. The data hold about 120,000 distinct CDR3 sequences, with around 8.5% observed a single time.

The sample comprised whole blood. The sequence came from a human donor in good health. Some clones in this sample may be carry-over from other donors' samples. This chain connects TRBV7-8 to TRBJ2-2, with 8 nucleotides matching TRBD1. CDR3 DNA: TGTGCCAGCAGCTTAGGGACAGGGAGAACCGGGGAGCTGTTTTTT. Its protein product is CASSLGTGRTGELFF.